Following are 28 T cell receptor beta chains from one sample sequenced in a study of a mutant IDH1 vaccine in newly diagnosed glioma. These TCRs are of unknown antigen specificity. Indicated time point: week 5, during vaccination. Doses comprised 300 ug of mutant IDH1 20-mer peptide each, plus topical imiquimod. Method: immunoSEQ multiplex PCR; TCRdb's copy keeps in-frame clones and lacks some. Altogether 40,000 or so clones are present, approximately 83% being singletons, with the ten largest covering 1.7%. This material consisted of PBMCs, taken from a glioma patient whose treatment included an IDH1 peptide vaccine. All receptors derive from a man in his forties or fifties with glioma.

This chain links TRBV7-2 with TRBJ2-7; 9 bases align to TRBD2. V lost 5 bases and J lost 6; bases outside the gene matches: 8. CDR3 length: 14 amino acids. The germline CDR1 and CDR2 sequences are SGHTA and FQGNSA. CDR3 bases: TGTGCCAGCAGCCCCTGGACTAGCGTCGCCGAGCAGTACTTC. It specifies CASSPWTSVAEQYF. The full variable domain, in which reference TRBV7-2 and TRBJ2-7 provide the parts outside the CDR3, is GAGVSQSPSNKVTEKGKDVELRCDPISGHTALYWYRQSLGQGLEFLIYFQGNSAPDKSGLPSDRFSAERTGGSVSTLTIQRTQQEDSAVYLCASSPWTSVAEQYFGPGTRLTVT.

V and J are TRBV7-9 and TRBJ2-7; no definite D call. V dropped 5 bases and J dropped 0 bases, with 8 bases sitting between them. There are 13 residues in the CDR3. The germline gives CDR1 SEHNR, CDR2 FQNEAQ (reference sequence). The CDR3 region has the DNA TGTGCCAGCAGCCTCCCCCCCTCCTACGAGCAGTACTTC. Amino acids: CASSLPPSYEQYF. The full variable domain, with the rest looked up from reference TRBV7-9 and TRBJ2-7, is DTGVSQNPRHKITKRGQNVTFRCDPISEHNRLYWYRQTLGQGPEFLTYFQNEAQLEKSRLLSDRFSAERPKGSFSTLEIQRTEQGDSAMYLCASSLPPSYEQYFGPGTRLTVT.

The rearrangement uses TRBV10-3 and TRBJ1-2; D is perhaps TRBD1 (5 bases). From germline, CDR1 is ENHRY and CDR2 SYGVKD. This CDR3 is 14 amino acids long. Trimming took off 6 bases at V and 2 bases at J, with 13 bases between the two ends. The CDR3 is CAISARELNYGYTF. CDR3 in DNA: TGTGCCATCAGCGCCAGGGAATTAAACTATGGCTACACCTTC.

This sequence joins TRBV5-1 and TRBJ2-7; D call uncertain. Germline lookup yields CDR1 SGHRS and CDR2 YFSETQ. With 1 base removed from V and 0 bases from J, the gap between germline ends came to 8 bases. The CDR3 spans 14 residues. The CDR3 loop reads CASSLTDSSYEQYF. DNA for the CDR3: TGCGCCAGCAGCTTGACGGATAGCTCCTACGAGCAGTACTTC. Filled out from reference TRBV5-1 and TRBJ2-7, the complete variable domain reads KAGVTQTPRYLIKTRGQQVTLSCSPISGHRSVSWYQQTPGQGLQFLFEYFSETQRNKGNFPGRFSGRQFSNSRSEMNVSTLELGDSALYLCASSLTDSSYEQYFGPGTRLTVT.

The chain uses TRBV18 and TRBJ1-4; 11 nucleotides agree with TRBD1. The length of the CDR3 is 14 residues. Unmatched junction bases numbered 7, after V lost 8 bases and J lost 8 bases. The germline CDR1 and CDR2 sequences are KGHSH and LQKENI. The CDR3 DNA sequence: TGTGCCAGCAACCCCGGGACAGGGGGAGAAAAACTGTTTTTT. Translating it yields CASNPGTGGEKLFF.

The chain employs TRBV2 and TRBJ1-4, with D possibly TRBD1 on 6 matching bases. Per the germline V gene, CDR1 is SNHLY and CDR2 is FYNNEI. This CDR3 contains 13 residues. V lost 4 bases to trimming and J lost 5 bases, with 8 bases between them. CDR3 bases: TGTGCCAGCAGTGTAGGGGGAAATGAAAAACTGTTTTTT. Encoded protein: CASSVGGNEKLFF.

This clone has only a few counts. The sample has other DNA sequences that encode this CDR3 too. V usage is TRBV19 and J usage is TRBJ1-5; D ambiguous. The germline V and J ends were trimmed by 2 bases and 4 bases, with 6 bases remaining between them. The CDR3 runs 13 residues. CDR1 is LNHDA and CDR2 is SQIVND in the germline V gene (reference sequence). The DNA for the CDR3 is TGTGCCAGTAGTATACTGGGGAATCAGCCCCAGCATTTT. It specifies CASSILGNQPQHF.

The rearrangement links TRBV28 to TRBJ2-2, with 9 nucleotides matching TRBD2. Trimming took 0 bases from V and 6 from J; bases not matched to a gene: 8. The CDR3 spans 17 residues. The germline V gene has CDR1 MDHEN and CDR2 SYDVKM. Here the CDR3 DNA reads TGTGCCAGCAGTTTATGGGGACTAGCTTCGGGGCCCGGGGAGCTGTTTTTT. It is translated as CASSLWGLASGPGELFF.

V gene TRBV28 combines with J gene TRBJ1-5; 10 nucleotides agree with TRBD1. The CDR3 extends over 15 amino acids. Per germline, CDR1 MDHEN and CDR2 SYDVKM. Unmatched junction bases numbered 6, after V lost 8 bases and J lost 2 bases. Here the CDR3 reads CASGTGTGGNQPQHF. CDR3 nucleotide sequence: TGTGCCAGCGGGACCGGGACAGGGGGCAATCAGCCCCAGCATTTT. Drawing the rest from reference TRBV28 and TRBJ1-5, the complete variable domain is DVKVTQSSRYLVKRTGEKVFLECVQDMDHENMFWYRQDPGLGLRLIYFSYDVKMKEKGDIPEGYSVSREKKERFSLILESASTNQTSMYLCASGTGTGGNQPQHFGDGTRLSIL.

The rearrangement uses TRBV7-2 and TRBJ2-7; TRBD2 might be the D (5 bases). V was trimmed by 3 bases and J by 6 bases, leaving 9 bases between them. This CDR3 has 12 amino acids. The germline CDR1 and CDR2 sequences are SGHTA and FQGNSA. CDR3 in DNA: TGTGCCAGCAGCTTCGGAGGTCCCGAGCAGTACTTC. This codes for CASSFGGPEQYF.

The chain uses TRBV4-1 and TRBJ2-4, with no clear D. Trimming shortened V by 2 bases and J by 0 bases, and 8 bases separated the two germline ends. This CDR3 is 15 amino acids long. Germline CDR1 and CDR2: MGHRA and YSYEKL. Here the CDR3 reads CASSQLPEAKNIQYF. CDR3 coding DNA: TGCGCCAGCAGCCAACTACCCGAAGCCAAAAACATTCAGTACTTC.

The chain employs TRBV19 and TRBJ2-3, with D unresolved. Germline V lookup: CDR1 LNHDA, CDR2 SQIVND (reference sequence). The CDR3 has 11 residues. V lost 6 bases, J lost 6 bases, and 7 bases lay in between. This CDR3 reads CASSRVDTQYF. Here the CDR3 DNA reads TGTGCCAGTAGCCGCGTCGATACGCAGTATTTT.

The chain combines TRBV6-4 with TRBJ1-5, with no clear D. This CDR3 has 13 amino acids. The germline gives CDR1 MRHNA, CDR2 SNTAGT. V lost 4 bases and J 6 bases, leaving 10 bases between the germline ends. This CDR3 reads CASSAEGTQPQHF. In DNA form, the CDR3 reads TGTGCCAGCAGTGCGGAGGGTACTCAGCCCCAGCATTTT.

This clone was counted a few times. The J gene is TRBJ1-4, the V gene TRBV29-1; D might be TRBD1 (5 bases). CDR3 length: 14 residues. V was shortened by 3 bases and J by 4 bases, with 12 bases between the two germline ends. Germline lookup yields CDR1 SQVTM and CDR2 ANQGSEA. The DNA of the CDR3 is TGCAGCGTTGAGGGAGGGGCGGATAATGAAAAACTGTTTTTT. Translated: CSVEGGADNEKLFF.

V usage is TRBV19 and J usage is TRBJ2-7; D may match TRBD1 or TRBD2 (5 bases each). The germline V gene encodes CDR1 LNHDA and CDR2 SQIVND (reference sequence). The CDR3 extends over 14 amino acids. Trimming shortened V by 3 bases and J by 2 bases, and 11 bases separated the two germline ends. The DNA for the CDR3 is TGTGCCAGTAGTATCCGGGGACGGGCCTACGAGCAGTACTTC. Protein product: CASSIRGRAYEQYF.

V is TRBV27 and J is TRBJ2-3; no clear D gene. The CDR3 covers 15 residues. Germline CDR1 is MNHEY and CDR2 is SMNVEV (reference sequence). Trimming pared 5 bases from V and 0 bases from J, leaving 12 bases between. This CDR3 reads CASSESSTSTDTQYF. The DNA of the CDR3 is TGTGCCAGCAGTGAATCAAGTACTAGCACAGATACGCAGTATTTT.

The genes are TRBV11-3 and TRBJ2-7; maybe TRBD2 (7 bases). The germline CDR1 and CDR2 sequences are SGHNT and YENEEA. This CDR3 region has 12 residues. V dropped 2 bases and J dropped 7 bases, with 9 bases sitting between them. The CDR3 sequence is CASSLRGGEQYF. DNA for the CDR3: TGTGCCAGCAGCTTAAGGGGGGGGGAGCAGTACTTC.

The rearrangement joins TRBV28 to TRBJ2-1; D might be TRBD2 (5 bases). CDR1 and CDR2 from the germline V gene are MDHEN and SYDVKM. This CDR3 region has 13 residues. Trimming removed 7 bases from V and 9 bases from J, with 16 bases in between. The CDR3 DNA is TGTGCCAGCAATCTAGCCCGGGCCCGTGAGCAGTTCTTC. Encoded protein: CASNLARAREQFF.

The chain joins TRBV18 to TRBJ1-2; 9 nucleotides match TRBD1. Germline loops: CDR1 KGHSH, CDR2 LQKENI. CDR3 length: 13 residues. J was trimmed by 10 bases and V by 6 bases; bases with no gene match: 9. The CDR3 sequence is CASSPWDRAAYTF. The CDR3 DNA reads as TGTGCCAGCTCGCCATGGGACAGGGCAGCCTACACCTTC.

The chain uses TRBV19 and TRBJ2-1, with D possibly matching TRBD2 (6 bases). The V and J ends lost 4 bases and 12 bases respectively, with 10 bases between them. Germline V gives CDR1 LNHDA, CDR2 SQIVND (reference sequence). CDR3 length equals 11 residues. The CDR3 loop is CASSSGIPQFF. CDR3 sequence (DNA): TGTGCCAGTAGTAGCGGGATCCCGCAGTTCTTC.

This chain joins TRBV6-1 and TRBJ2-3; unclear D gene. The CDR3 contains 15 residues. Germline assignment: CDR1 MNHNS and CDR2 SASEGT. The V end lost 6 bases, the J end lost 3 bases, and 16 bases lay between the germline ends. The CDR3: CASSARDGATDTQYF. The CDR3 bases are TGTGCCAGCAGCGCTCGAGACGGCGCGACAGATACGCAGTATTTT.

The chain uses TRBV9 and TRBJ1-1; D remains ambiguous. The CDR3 length is 15 residues. Trimming removed 0 bases from V and 1 base from J, with 10 bases in between. Germline assignment: CDR1 SGDLS and CDR2 YYNGEE. Written as DNA, the CDR3 is TGTGCCAGCAGCGTAGTTTCCGGGCCGAACACTGAAGCTTTCTTT. Translated, it gives CASSVVSGPNTEAFF.

The chain couples TRBV5-6 to TRBJ2-5; TRBD1 is a possible D gene (6 bases). Germline CDR1 SGHDT, CDR2 YYEEEE. V lost 7 bases and J 1 base, leaving 11 bases between the germline ends. The CDR3 covers 13 residues. The chain's CDR3 is CASGGHLQETQYF. DNA for the CDR3: TGTGCCAGCGGGGGACACCTCCAAGAGACCCAGTACTTC. Drawing the rest from reference TRBV5-6 and TRBJ2-5, the complete variable domain is DAGVTQSPTHLIKTRGQQVTLRCSPKSGHDTVSWYQQALGQGPQFIFQYYEEEERQRGNFPDRFSGHQFPNYSSELNVNALLLGDSALYLCASGGHLQETQYFGPGTRLLVL.

The V gene is TRBV5-6, the J gene TRBJ2-1; D is possibly TRBD2 (6 bases). The germline gives CDR1 SGHDT, CDR2 YYEEEE. The ends were cut back, 1 base at V and 8 bases at J, with 16 bases in the middle. This CDR3 comprises 15 residues. In nucleotides, the CDR3 is TGTGCCAGCAGCTTGTTTAGCGGAGAGGGTCATGAGCAGTTCTTC. Amino acid sequence: CASSLFSGEGHEQFF. Filled out from reference TRBV5-6 and TRBJ2-1, the complete variable domain reads DAGVTQSPTHLIKTRGQQVTLRCSPKSGHDTVSWYQQALGQGPQFIFQYYEEEERQRGNFPDRFSGHQFPNYSSELNVNALLLGDSALYLCASSLFSGEGHEQFFGPGTRLTVL.

This chain connects TRBV9 to TRBJ2-3; TRBD1 might be the D (5 bases). This CDR3 has 14 residues. Trimming left V 4 bases short and J 6 bases short, with 15 bases between. The germline V gene has CDR1 SGDLS and CDR2 YYNGEE. The CDR3 loop is CASSTEGALDTQYF. Written as DNA, the CDR3 is TGTGCCAGCAGCACGGAAGGGGCGCTTGATACGCAGTATTTT.

This chain uses TRBV19 with TRBJ2-7; 9 bases are shared with TRBD1. The junction had 10 bases not matched to a gene; V was cut back by 6 bases and J by 4 bases. Germline assignment: CDR1 LNHDA and CDR2 SQIVND (reference sequence). The CDR3 loop spans 15 amino acids. CDR3 region: CASSHPGQGVYEQYF. DNA of the CDR3: TGTGCCAGTAGCCATCCGGGACAGGGTGTTTACGAGCAGTACTTC.

The chain is built from TRBV5-4 and TRBJ2-3; D may be TRBD2 (6 bases). Trimming removed 6 bases at V and 5 bases at J, with 7 bases between. CDR1 is SGHNT and CDR2 is YYREEE in the germline V gene (reference sequence). The CDR3 loop spans 11 amino acids. The CDR3 sequence: CASKAGDTQYF. CDR3 coding DNA: TGTGCCAGCAAAGCGGGAGATACGCAGTATTTT.

This clone was seen only a few times. J is TRBJ1-1 and V is TRBV25-1; TRBD1 aligns across 7 bases. The CDR3 consists of 14 residues. The germline V gene encodes CDR1 MGHDK and CDR2 SYGVNS. With 4 bases clipped from V and 1 base from J, the junction kept 3 bases outside the gene matches. The CDR3 spells CASSGYRGNTEAFF. For the CDR3, the DNA is TGTGCCAGCAGTGGATACAGGGGGAACACTGAAGCTTTCTTT. The full variable domain, its missing parts supplied by reference TRBV25-1 and TRBJ1-1, is EADIYQTPRYLVIGTGKKITLECSQTMGHDKMYWYQQDPGMELHLIHYSYGVNSTEKGDLSSESTVSRIRTEHFPLTLESARPSHTSQYLCASSGYRGNTEAFFGQGTRLTVV.